These 2 T cell receptor beta chains share one sample of origin, sequenced in a study of Ad26.COV2.S vaccination and SARS-CoV-2 variants. Treatment reported: about 20 received Ad26.COV2.S at low or high dose, single or two shots; about five received placebo; per-sample allocation not given. The investigators took samples on day 63 after the first vaccine or placebo injection. Sequencing used immunoSEQ multiplex PCR; TCRdb keeps in-frame clones, though not all of them. This repertoire shows 350,000 to 550,000 clones, 85% to 90% found once; its top ten account for approximately 2.5%. The sample in question was peripheral blood, obtained in a trial of Ad26.COV2.S vaccine versus placebo. These receptors were obtained from a person between 18 and 65 years old who received the Ad26.COV2.S COVID-19 vaccine or a placebo.

The chain is built from TRBV7-2 and TRBJ2-1; D is perhaps TRBD1 (6 bases). Trimming left V 1 base short and J 8 bases short, with 15 bases between. Germline V gives CDR1 SGHTA, CDR2 FQGNSA. The CDR3 is 15 amino acids. CDR3 DNA: TGTGCCAGCAGCTTAGTACCGCAGGGGAGCTATGAGCAGTTCTTC. It is translated as CASSLVPQGSYEQFF.

CDR3 protein: CASSLGGATSPEAFF. The CDR3 DNA is TGTGCCAGCAGCTTGGGCGGGGCCACCAGCCCTGAAGCTTTCTTT. V is TRBV5-4 and J is TRBJ1-1; possibly TRBD1 for D (5 bases). The V and J ends lost 0 bases and 6 bases respectively, with 15 bases between them. Germline V gives CDR1 SGHNT, CDR2 YYREEE (reference sequence). The CDR3 length is 15 residues. Full variable domain (missing parts from reference TRBV5-4 and TRBJ1-1): ETGVTQSPTHLIKTRGQQVTLRCSSQSGHNTVSWYQQALGQGPQFIFQYYREEENGRGNFPPRFSGLQFPNYSSELNVNALELDDSALYLCASSLGGATSPEAFFGQGTRLTVV.